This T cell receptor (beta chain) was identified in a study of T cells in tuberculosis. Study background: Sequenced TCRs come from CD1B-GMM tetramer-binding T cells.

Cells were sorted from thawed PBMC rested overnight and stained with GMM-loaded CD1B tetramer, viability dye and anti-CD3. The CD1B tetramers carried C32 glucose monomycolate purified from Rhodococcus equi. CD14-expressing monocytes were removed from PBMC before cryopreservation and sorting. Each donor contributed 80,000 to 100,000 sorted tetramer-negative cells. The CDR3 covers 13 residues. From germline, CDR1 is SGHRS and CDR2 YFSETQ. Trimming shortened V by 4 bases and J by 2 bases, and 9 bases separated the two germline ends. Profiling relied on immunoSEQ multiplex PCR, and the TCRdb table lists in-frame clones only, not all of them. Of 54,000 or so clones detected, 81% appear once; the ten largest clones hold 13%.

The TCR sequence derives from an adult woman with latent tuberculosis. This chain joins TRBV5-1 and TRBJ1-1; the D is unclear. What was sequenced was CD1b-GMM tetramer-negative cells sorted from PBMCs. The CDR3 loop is CASSPGLNTEAFF. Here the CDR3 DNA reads TGCGCCAGCAGCCCCGGACTTAACACTGAAGCTTTCTTT. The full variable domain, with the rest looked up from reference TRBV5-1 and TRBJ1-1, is KAGVTQTPRYLIKTRGQQVTLSCSPISGHRSVSWYQQTPGQGLQFLFEYFSETQRNKGNFPGRFSGRQFSNSRSEMNVSTLELGDSALYLCASSPGLNTEAFFGQGTRLTVV.